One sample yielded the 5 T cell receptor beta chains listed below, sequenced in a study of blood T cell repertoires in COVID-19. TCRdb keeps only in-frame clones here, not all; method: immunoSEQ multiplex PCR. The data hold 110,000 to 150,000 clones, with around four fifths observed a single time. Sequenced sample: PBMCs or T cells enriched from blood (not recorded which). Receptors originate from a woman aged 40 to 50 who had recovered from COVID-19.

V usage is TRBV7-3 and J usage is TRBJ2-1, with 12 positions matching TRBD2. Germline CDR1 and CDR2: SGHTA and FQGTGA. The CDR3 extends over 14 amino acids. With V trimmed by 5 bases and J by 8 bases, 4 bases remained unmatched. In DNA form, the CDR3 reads TGTGCCAGCAGCCAGACTAGCGGGAGTTATGAGCAGTTCTTC. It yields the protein CASSQTSGSYEQFF.

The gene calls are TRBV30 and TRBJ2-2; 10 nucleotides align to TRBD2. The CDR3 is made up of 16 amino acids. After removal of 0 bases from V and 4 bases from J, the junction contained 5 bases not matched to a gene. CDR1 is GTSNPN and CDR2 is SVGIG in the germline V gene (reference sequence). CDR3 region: CAWSVRAGGGTGELFF. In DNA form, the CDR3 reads TGTGCCTGGAGTGTACGAGCGGGAGGGGGCACCGGGGAGCTGTTTTTT. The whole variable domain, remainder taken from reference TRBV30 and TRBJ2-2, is SQTIHQWPATLVQPVGSPLSLECTVEGTSNPNLYWYRQAAGRGLQLLFYSVGIGQISSEVPQNLSASRPQDRQFILSSKKLLLSDSGFYLCAWSVRAGGGTGELFFGEGSRLTVL.

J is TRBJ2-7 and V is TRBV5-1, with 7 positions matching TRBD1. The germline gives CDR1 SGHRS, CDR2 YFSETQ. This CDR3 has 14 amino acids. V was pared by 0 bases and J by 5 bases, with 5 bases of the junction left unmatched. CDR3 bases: TGCGCCAGCAGCTTGGCGAGGGGGCTTGACGAGCAGTACTTC. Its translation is CASSLARGLDEQYF.

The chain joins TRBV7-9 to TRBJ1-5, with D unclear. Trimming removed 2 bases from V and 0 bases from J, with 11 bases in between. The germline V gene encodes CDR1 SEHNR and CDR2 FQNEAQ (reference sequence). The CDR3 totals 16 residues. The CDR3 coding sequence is TGTGCCAGCAGCTTATCTGGGCCTCATAGCAATCAGCCCCAGCATTTT. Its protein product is CASSLSGPHSNQPQHF.

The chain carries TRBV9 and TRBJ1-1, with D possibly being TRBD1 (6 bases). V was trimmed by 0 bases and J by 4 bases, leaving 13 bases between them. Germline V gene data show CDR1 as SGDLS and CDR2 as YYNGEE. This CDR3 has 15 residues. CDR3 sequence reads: CASSVASGVGTEAFF. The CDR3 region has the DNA TGTGCCAGCAGCGTAGCTTCAGGGGTCGGCACTGAAGCTTTCTTT. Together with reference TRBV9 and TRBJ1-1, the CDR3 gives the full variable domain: DSGVTQTPKHLITATGQRVTLRCSPRSGDLSVYWYQQSLDQGLQFLIQYYNGEERAKGNILERFSAQQFPDLHSELNLSSLELGDSALYFCASSVASGVGTEAFFGQGTRLTVV.